This is a list of T cell receptor beta chains from one sample in a study of read filtering for tumor transcriptome and immune sequencing. TCRdb called the reads again in MiXCR, with one record for every CDR3 protein. The sample has approximately 58,000 distinct CDR3 sequences; 9% to 15% are singletons. The sample comprised a population of CD138-negative cells sorted from bone marrow. These receptors originate from a donor at least 40 years old with multiple myeloma. CDR3s include the opening cysteine and the closing phenylalanine or tryptophan. D genes are given only for firm matches. Some rows mark clone size as missing; the rest say once, few, many or name a class of expanded clone.

TRBD1	TRBV7-8	many	TRBJ1-1	CASSLDRDRGAFF	TGTGCCAGCAGCTTAGACCGGGACAGGGGGGCTTTCTTT
TRBD2	TRBV5-1	many	TRBJ2-1	CASRTTGTSGASSYNEQFF	TGCGCCAGCAGAACCACCGGGACTAGCGGGGCGAGCTCCTACAATGAGCAGTTCTTC
.	TRBV28	few	TRBJ2-2	CASSSGLWAGELFF	TGTGCCAGCAGTTCTGGGCTATGGGCCGGGGAGCTGTTTTTT
TRBD2	TRBV5-5	.	TRBJ2-1	CASSPGTSEEFF	TGTGCCAGCAGTCCGGGGACTAGCGAGGAGTTCTTC
TRBD1	TRBV20-1	many	TRBJ1-6	CSASREGASSPLHF	TGCAGTGCTAGTAGGGAGGGGGCATCCTCACCCCTCCACTTT
.	TRBV11-2	many	TRBJ1-1	CASSLLRNTEAFF	TGTGCCAGCAGCTTACTAAGGAACACTGAAGCTTTCTTT
.	TRBV12-3/TRBV12-4	many	TRBJ2-3	CASSLKTGGDTQYF	TGTGCCAGCAGTTTAAAGACCGGGGGAGATACGCAGTATTTT
.	TRBV7-3	.	TRBJ2-1	CASSLTETSSNEQFF	TGTGCCAGCAGCTTAACAGAGACCTCCTCCAATGAGCAGTTCTTC
TRBD1	TRBV20-1	many	TRBJ1-5	CSAGQDLGQPQHF	TGCAGTGCGGGACAGGATCTGGGTCAGCCCCAGCATTTT
.	TRBV20-1	.	TRBJ2-7	CSARPAGSPYEQYF	TGCAGTGCTAGGCCGGCAGGGTCGCCCTACGAGCAGTACTTC
.	TRBV21-1	.	TRBJ2-2	CASSTRDAGTGELFF	TGTGCCAGCAGCACTAGGGACGCGGGGACCGGGGAGCTGTTTTTT
.	TRBV11-2	many	TRBJ2-6	CASSIRVSGANVLTF	TGTGCCAGCAGTATCAGGGTGTCTGGGGCCAACGTCCTGACTTTC
.	TRBV19	many	TRBJ2-5	CASSPQASQETQYF	TGTGCCAGTAGTCCCCAGGCAAGCCAAGAGACCCAGTACTTC
.	TRBV7-9	.	TRBJ2-5	CASSPKRRQGETQYF	TGTGCCAGCAGCCCTAAGAGGCGGCAGGGTGAGACCCAGTACTTC
.	TRBV18	.	TRBJ2-1	CASSPYNEQIF	TGTGCCAGCTCACCGTACAATGAGCAGATCTTC
TRBD1	TRBV12-3/TRBV12-4	many	TRBJ1-4	CASSFGDRGNEKLFF	TGTGCCAGCAGTTTTGGGGACAGGGGTAATGAAAAACTGTTTTTT
.	TRBV20-1	many	TRBJ1-5	CSASGSNQPQHF	TGCAGTGCTAGTGGTAGCAATCAGCCCCAGCATTTT
TRBD1	TRBV6-2/TRBV6-3	many	TRBJ2-7	CASSRDSYEQYF	TGTGCCAGCAGCCGGGACAGCTACGAGCAGTACTTC
TRBD1	TRBV7-2	.	TRBJ1-5	CASGRDRGSQPQHF	TGTGCCAGCGGCCGGGACAGGGGATCCCAGCCCCAGCATTTT
.	TRBV7-9	medium-sized	TRBJ1-5	CASSLGGYSNQPQHF	TGTGCCAGCAGCTTAGGGGGATATAGCAATCAGCCCCAGCATTTT
.	TRBV7-9	many	TRBJ1-1	CASSLDPNTEAFF	TGTGCCAGCAGCTTAGATCCGAACACTGAAGCTTTCTTT
.	TRBV18	.	TRBJ1-1	CASSIRTDMNTEAFF	TGTGCCAGCTCAATCCGGACGGACATGAACACTGAAGCTTTCTTT
.	TRBV6-2/TRBV6-3	many	TRBJ2-3	CASSYMFTDTQYF	TGTGCCAGCAGTTATATGTTCACAGATACGCAGTATTTT
.	TRBV23-1	many	TRBJ1-4	CASRGEENEKLFF	TGCGCCAGCAGGGGGGAGGAGAATGAAAAACTGTTTTTT
TRBD1	TRBV12-3/TRBV12-4	many	TRBJ1-6	CASRGTGNSPLHF	TGTGCCAGCAGGGGGACAGGGAACTCACCCCTCCACTTT
.	TRBV11-2	many	TRBJ2-3	CASSLAAGSTDTQYF	TGTGCCAGCAGCTTAGCGGCGGGTAGCACAGATACGCAGTATTTT
TRBD2	TRBV7-8	many	TRBJ2-2	CASSLGLTGGLRGELFF	TGTGCCAGCAGCTTAGGTCTTACGGGGGGACTCCGCGGGGAGCTGTTTTTT
.	TRBV5-1	many	TRBJ2-1	CASSRQAGNEQFF	TGCGCCAGCAGCAGGCAGGCGGGGAATGAGCAGTTCTTC
TRBD1	TRBV12-3/TRBV12-4	.	TRBJ1-1	CASSRTGEGEAFF	TGTGCCAGCAGCCGGACAGGTGAAGGTGAAGCTTTCTTT
.	TRBV5-6	.	TRBJ1-1	CASSLREGLNTEAFF	TGTGCCAGCAGCTTGCGGGAGGGATTGAACACTGAAGCTTTCTTT
.	TRBV27	many	TRBJ2-7	CASSLFPADYEQYF	TGTGCCAGCAGTTTATTTCCCGCGGACTACGAGCAGTACTTC
TRBD1	TRBV5-1	many	TRBJ2-3	CASSLRTGATDTQYF	TGCGCCAGCAGCCTACGGACAGGAGCCACAGATACGCAGTATTTT
TRBD1	TRBV7-9	many	TRBJ1-6	CASSWGQINSPLHF	TGTGCCAGCAGCTGGGGACAGATTAATTCACCCCTCCACTTT
.	TRBV4-2	many	TRBJ2-7	CASSLGQTSYEQYF	TGTGCCAGCAGCCTGGGACAAACCTCCTACGAGCAGTACTTC
TRBD1	TRBV11-3	few	TRBJ2-7	CASSLFGQGAYEQYF	TGTGCCAGCAGCTTATTCGGACAGGGCGCCTACGAGCAGTACTTC
TRBD1	TRBV5-6	many	TRBJ2-2	CASRPTGGANTGELFF	TGTGCCAGCAGGCCGACAGGGGGCGCAAATACTGGGGAGCTGTTTTTT
TRBD1	TRBV14	many	TRBJ2-4	CASSQIPGGAGNIQYF	TGTGCCAGCAGCCAGATTCCAGGGGGCGCCGGAAACATTCAGTACTTC